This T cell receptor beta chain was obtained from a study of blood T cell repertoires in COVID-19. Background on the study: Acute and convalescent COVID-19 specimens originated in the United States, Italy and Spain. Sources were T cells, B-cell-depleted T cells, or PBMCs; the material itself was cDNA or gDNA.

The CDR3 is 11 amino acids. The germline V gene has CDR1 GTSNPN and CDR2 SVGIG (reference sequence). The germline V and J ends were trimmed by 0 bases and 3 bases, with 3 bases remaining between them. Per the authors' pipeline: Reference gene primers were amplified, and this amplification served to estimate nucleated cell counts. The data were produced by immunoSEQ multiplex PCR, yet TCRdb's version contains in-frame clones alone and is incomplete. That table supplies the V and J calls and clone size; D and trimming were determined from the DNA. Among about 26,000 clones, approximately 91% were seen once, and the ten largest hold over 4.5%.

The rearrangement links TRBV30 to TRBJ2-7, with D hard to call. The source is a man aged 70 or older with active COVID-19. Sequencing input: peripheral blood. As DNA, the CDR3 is TGTGCCTGGAGTGTGTACTACGAGCAGTACTTC. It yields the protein CAWSVYYEQYF.